A selection of T cell receptor beta chains follows, all from one sample in a study of control samples from healthy donors and cancer patients. Assay used: immunoSEQ multiplex PCR; TCRdb lists only in-frame clones, some missing. The repertoire holds tens of thousands of clones, around nine tenths seen once, with under 2% in the top ten. Material for sequencing was PBMCs. These TCRs come from a woman aged 55-70 years with head and neck cancer. CDR3s include the opening cysteine and the closing phenylalanine or tryptophan. Clone size is shown for a subset of rows, as once, few, many or a class of expanded clone.

abundance	v_gene	CDR3aa
-	TRBV4-1	CASSQEEVNASGSIAKNIQYF
-	TRBV29-1	CSVEAGTRDVAFF
-	TRBV7-9	CASRLDSTDTQYF
-	TRBV9	CASSVAPGSNQPQHF
-	TRBV30	CAWRGQGQQYF
-	TRBV5-5	CASSLRGTEGLSQHF
-	TRBV25-1	CASSEWQGKSGELFF
-	TRBV6-6	CASSYWTGGYNEQFF
-	TRBV9	CASSTPGVRNTEAFF
-	TRBV7-6	CASSFSGEDGYTF
-	TRBV7-3	CASSLAGVANEQFF
-	TRBV5-4	CASSPRLAVNTGELFF
-	TRBV30	CAWLWGASGYTF
few	TRBV7-2	CASSLDLQRVTGELFF
-	TRBV27	CASSLRRDTEAFF
-	TRBV30	CAWSAGSGQPQHF
-	TRBV5-1	CASSLSGGEETQYF
-	TRBV2	CASTNRGSDYGYTF
-	TRBV18	CASSPGESTIYF
-	TRBV10-2	CATRNLNLNSPLHF
-	TRBV7-2	CASSLVRTGVNYGYTF
-	TRBV10-3	CAISARTEETQYF
-	TRBV7-2	CASSLVVGGTEAFF
-	TRBV7-2	CASSHRGTNEKLFF
-	TRBV28	CASRKGGGGRDSYEQYF
once	TRBV28	CASSLAGGNQPQHF
-	TRBV14	CASNRDRESYEQYF
-	TRBV27	CASSPRGLDEQFF
-	TRBV6-1	CASSEVGTSGSGQDTQYF
-	TRBV9	CASSVARTSGRYEQYF
-	TRBV12-3/TRBV12-4	CASSLMADTEAFF
-	TRBV5-1	CASSSTSGTDTQYF
-	TRBV6-2/TRBV6-3	CASSYGRGADEQFF
-	TRBV7-6	CASSSRVGVNEQFF
-	TRBV27	CASSKPAGGRNEQYF
-	TRBV6-2/TRBV6-3	CASSYGQGLLYF
-	TRBV5-1	CASSLSRDRATYEQYF
-	TRBV21-1	CASSKMLGISANVLTF
once	TRBV24-1	CATSRPGGTDTQYF
-	TRBV19	CASSIVRLAGTKNIQYF
-	TRBV5-1	CASSLAMGGETQYF
-	TRBV29-1	CSIRAAGGPGAEAFF
-	TRBV13	CASSLRQATTYGYTF
-	TRBV19	CASSIGQAETQYF
-	TRBV7-9	CASSRNSGREDTQYF
-	TRBV18	CASSPLGTGVKAFF